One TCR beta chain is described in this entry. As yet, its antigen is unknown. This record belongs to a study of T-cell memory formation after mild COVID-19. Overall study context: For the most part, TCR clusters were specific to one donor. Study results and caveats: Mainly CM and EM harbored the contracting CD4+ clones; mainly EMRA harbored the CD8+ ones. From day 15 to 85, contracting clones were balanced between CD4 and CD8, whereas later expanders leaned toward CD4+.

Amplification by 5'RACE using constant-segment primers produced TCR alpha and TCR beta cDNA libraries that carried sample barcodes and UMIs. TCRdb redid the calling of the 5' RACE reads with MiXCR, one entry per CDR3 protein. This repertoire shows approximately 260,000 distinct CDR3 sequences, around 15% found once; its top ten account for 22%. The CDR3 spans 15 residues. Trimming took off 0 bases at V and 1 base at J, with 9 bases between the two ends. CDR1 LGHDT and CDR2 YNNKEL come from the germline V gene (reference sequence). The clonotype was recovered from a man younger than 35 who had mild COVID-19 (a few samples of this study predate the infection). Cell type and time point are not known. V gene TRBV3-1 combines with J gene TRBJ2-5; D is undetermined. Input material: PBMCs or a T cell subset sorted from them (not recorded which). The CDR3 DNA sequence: TGTGCCAGCAGCCAAGACCCAGCCGCCCAAGAGACCCAGTACTTC. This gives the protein CASSQDPAAQETQYF.